This T cell receptor (beta chain) was recorded in a study of blood T cell repertoires in COVID-19. Study context: Sites across the United States, Italy and Spain contributed samples from acute and convalescent COVID-19. PBMCs, B-cell-depleted T cells, or T cells provided the cDNA or gDNA that made up the material.

The CDR3 has 16 residues. The germline CDR1 and CDR2 sequences are LNHDA and SQIVND (reference sequence). With 7 bases clipped from V and 4 bases from J, the junction kept 13 bases outside the gene matches. As originally analysed: Amplification from reference gene primers served as the basis for estimated nucleated cell counts. Profiled with immunoSEQ multiplex PCR; TCRdb holds only in-frame clones, not every one. The DNA gave D and trimming, while V, J and clone size come from that table. The sample lists 310,000 or so clones; roughly 83% were seen once. The sample taken for sequencing was peripheral blood. This chain connects TRBV19 to TRBJ1-2; 9 bases align to TRBD1. This sequence originates from a woman aged 50 to 65 with acute or convalescent COVID-19. CDR3 coding DNA: TGTGCCAGTACCATCTTAGGGACAGGGTCGACCTATGGCTACACCTTC. As protein: CASTILGTGSTYGYTF. The full variable domain, rest sourced from reference TRBV19 and TRBJ1-2, is DGGITQSPKYLFRKEGQNVTLSCEQNLNHDAMYWYRQDPGQGLRLIYYSQIVNDFQKGDIAEGYSVSREKKESFPLTVTSAQKNPTAFYLCASTILGTGSTYGYTFGSGTRLTVV.